Reported below is one T cell receptor beta chain. This sample stems from a study of OX40 agonist ivuxolimab in advanced cancers. Overall study: Ivuxolimab, which patients received intravenously every 2 weeks, was dosed at 0.01 to 10 mg/kg.

Here immunoSEQ multiplex PCR was the method, and the copy in TCRdb shows in-frame clones only, minus some. The data show tens of thousands of clones, with more than 75% seen just once and less than 35% held by the top ten. CDR3 length equals 15 residues. Germline values: CDR1 SGHDN, CDR2 FVKESK. V lost 5 bases, J lost 5 bases, and 6 bases stayed unmatched. This material consisted of CD4+ or CD8+ T cells sorted from blood, taken in a trial of the OX40 agonist ivuxolimab. The V and J genes are TRBV14 and TRBJ1-2, with 12 bases lining up with TRBD1. This clonotype originated in an adult with an advanced solid tumor such as melanoma, head and neck, liver or kidney cancer. The CDR3 nucleotides read TGTGCCAGCAGCAAGGGACAGGGGGCATGGTATGGCTACACCTTC. It is translated as CASSKGQGAWYGYTF.